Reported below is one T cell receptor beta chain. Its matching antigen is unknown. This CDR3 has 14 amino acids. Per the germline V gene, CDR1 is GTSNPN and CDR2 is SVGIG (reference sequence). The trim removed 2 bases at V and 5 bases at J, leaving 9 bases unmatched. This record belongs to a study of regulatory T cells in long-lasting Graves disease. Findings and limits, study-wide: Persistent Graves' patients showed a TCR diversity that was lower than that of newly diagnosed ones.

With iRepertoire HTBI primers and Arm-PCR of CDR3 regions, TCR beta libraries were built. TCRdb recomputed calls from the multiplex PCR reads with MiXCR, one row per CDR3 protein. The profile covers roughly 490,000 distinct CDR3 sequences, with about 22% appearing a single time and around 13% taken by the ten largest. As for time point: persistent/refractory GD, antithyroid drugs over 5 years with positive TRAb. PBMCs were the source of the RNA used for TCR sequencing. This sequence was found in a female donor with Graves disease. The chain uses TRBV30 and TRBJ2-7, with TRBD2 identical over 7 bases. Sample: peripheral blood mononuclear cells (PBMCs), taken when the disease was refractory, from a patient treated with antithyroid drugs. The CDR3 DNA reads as TGTGCCTGGAGTATTGGGGGGGGGTCTGACGAGCAGTACTTC. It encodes CAWSIGGGSDEQYF.